This TCR beta chain was sequenced in a study of blood T cell repertoires in COVID-19. Overall study context: From the United States, Italy and Spain came samples of acute and convalescent COVID-19. T cells, B-cell-depleted T cells, or PBMCs provided the cDNA or gDNA that served as material.

Original data processing: By means of reference gene primer amplification, nucleated cell counts were estimated. Profiled with immunoSEQ multiplex PCR; TCRdb holds only in-frame clones, not every one. That table gives V, J and clone size, and the DNA gave D and trimming. The sample yields 55,000 to 80,000 clones, around 80% seen once. V lost 5 bases to trimming and J lost 4 bases, with 19 bases between them. There are 16 residues in the CDR3. Looked up from germline, CDR1 is SGHVS and CDR2 is FNYEAQ. This TCR came from a human donor in a cohort sampled during active COVID-19. The chain has TRBV7-6 and TRBJ2-3, with unresolved D. Material: peripheral blood. The CDR3 here is CASSRMLSVGPDTQYF. The CDR3 region has the DNA TGTGCCAGCAGCCGAATGCTTAGTGTTGGGCCAGATACGCAGTATTTT.